This T cell receptor beta chain was captured by sequencing in a study of T cell therapy after organ transplantation. At the level of the study: Patients received up to 6 T cell doses every 2 weeks. About 20% of the ten patients were classed as nonresponders. Blood for the short-term post-therapy sample came 4 to 8 weeks after therapy.

Per the germline V gene, CDR1 is SGHKS and CDR2 is YYEKEE (reference sequence). V lost 4 bases to trimming and J lost 2 bases; unmatched junction nucleotides: 3. CDR3 length equals 14 residues. Profiled with immunoSEQ multiplex PCR; TCRdb holds only in-frame clones, not every one. The sample holds 20,000 or so clones; around 81% are singletons and the top ten take around a tenth. Time point given: 4-8 weeks after completion of therapy. These transplant recipients had drug-resistant or recurrent cytomegalovirus infection. Points on this clone: The antigen remains undetermined.

This specimen was CD8+ T cells from blood, taken after autologous CMV-specific T cell therapy. This chain connects TRBV5-5 to TRBJ1-2; the match to TRBD1 covers 9 bases. This receptor was obtained from a human patient who had received a solid organ transplant and had CMV disease. A share of the T cells may be of graft donor origin. The CDR3 nucleotides read TGTGCCAGCAGCCTAGGACAGGGGAACTATGGCTACACCTTC. Protein: CASSLGQGNYGYTF.